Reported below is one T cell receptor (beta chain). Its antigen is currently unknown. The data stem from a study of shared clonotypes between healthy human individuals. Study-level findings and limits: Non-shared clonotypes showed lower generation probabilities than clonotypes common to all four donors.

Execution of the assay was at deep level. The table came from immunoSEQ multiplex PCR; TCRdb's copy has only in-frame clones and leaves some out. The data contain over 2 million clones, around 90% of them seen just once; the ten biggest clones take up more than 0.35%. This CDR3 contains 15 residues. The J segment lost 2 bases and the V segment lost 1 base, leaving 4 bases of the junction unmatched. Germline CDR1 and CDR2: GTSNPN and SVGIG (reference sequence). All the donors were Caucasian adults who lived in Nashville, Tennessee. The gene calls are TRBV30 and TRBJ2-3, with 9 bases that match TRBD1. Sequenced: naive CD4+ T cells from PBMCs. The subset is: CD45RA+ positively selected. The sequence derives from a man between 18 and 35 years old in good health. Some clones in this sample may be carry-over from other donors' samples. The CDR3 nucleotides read TGTGCCTGGAGTGGGACAGGGGCTTTCACAGATACGCAGTATTTT. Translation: CAWSGTGAFTDTQYF.